This entry features one T cell receptor (beta chain) sequence. Its antigen is unidentified. Constant-segment primers served in 5'RACE that generated TCR alpha and TCR beta cDNA libraries bearing sample barcodes and UMIs. A single record per CDR3 protein comes from TCRdb applying MiXCR to the 5' RACE reads. This table holds hundreds of thousands of distinct CDR3 sequences, 15% to 20% found once. The data were taken from a study of T-cell memory formation after mild COVID-19. Findings and caveats of the study: Prior to infection, memory already included some responding clones, suggesting cross-reactive memory joined. Second-wave clones that peaked on day 37 lacked confirmed SARS-CoV-2 specificity. Clones that contracted from day 15 to 85 were balanced CD4/CD8, while later expanders leaned CD4+.

Sequencing was done on a sample of PBMCs or a T cell subset sorted from them (not recorded which). This TCR was sampled from a young man who had mild COVID-19 (a few samples of this study predate the infection). Cell type and time point are not known.

Written as DNA, the CDR3 is TGTGCCAGCAGTTGGACAGGGACTAACACTGAAGCTTTCTTT. Amino acid sequence: CASSWTGTNTEAFF. The chain links TRBV28 to TRBJ1-1; TRBD1 aligns across 8 bases. CDR3 length equals 14 residues. Germline CDR1 MDHEN, CDR2 SYDVKM. V was pared by 4 bases and J by 2 bases, with 3 bases of the junction left unmatched.